These 14 T cell receptor beta chains share one sample of origin, sequenced in a study of technical replicates of blood from a handful of donors. The assay was immunoSEQ multiplex PCR, and TCRdb's table has in-frame clones only and misses some. Of over 75,000 clones listed, under 97% are singletons. The sequencing input was T cells isolated from PBMCs. The receptors here all came from a human donor in good health.

This clone was observed a single time. The chain uses TRBV6-5 and TRBJ1-4; possibly TRBD1 for D (6 bases). V was clipped by 5 bases and J by 5 bases, with 9 bases between them. The length of the CDR3 is 13 residues. In germline, CDR1 is MNHEY, CDR2 SVGAGI. The CDR3 is CASSRQGNEKLFF. The CDR3 DNA is TGTGCCAGCAGTCGTCAGGGGAATGAAAAACTGTTTTTT.

The chain combines TRBV4-1 with TRBJ1-4, with 8 bases fitting TRBD1. Germline loops: CDR1 MGHRA, CDR2 YSYEKL. V lost 3 bases, J lost 8 bases, and 2 bases stayed unmatched. The CDR3 consists of 13 residues. For the CDR3, the DNA is TGCGCCAGCAGCCACGGGGACAGGGAAAAACTGTTTTTT. It yields the protein CASSHGDREKLFF.

This chain uses TRBV25-1 with TRBJ1-4; a weak D match, TRBD1 (6 bases). Germline V CDR1 and CDR2: MGHDK, SYGVNS. There are 14 residues in the CDR3. Trimming shortened V by 3 bases and J by 7 bases, and 12 bases separated the two germline ends. CDR3 in amino acids: CASSDGGRGEKLFF. In DNA form, the CDR3 reads TGTGCCAGCAGTGACGGGGGGCGAGGTGAAAAACTGTTTTTT.

This chain links TRBV12-5 with TRBJ2-1, with a tentative D call TRBD1 (5 bases). Germline lookup yields CDR1 LGHNT and CDR2 FRNRAP. V lost 6 bases and J 8 bases, leaving 8 bases between the germline ends. The CDR3 has 11 residues. CDR3 amino acids: CASGRGHEQFF. CDR3 coding DNA: TGTGCTAGTGGAAGGGGTCATGAGCAGTTCTTC.

V and J are TRBV11-3 and TRBJ2-7; TRBD1 agrees at 10 bases. The CDR3 runs to 14 residues. Germline values: CDR1 SGHNT, CDR2 YENEEA. V lost 5 bases and J lost 5; bases outside the gene matches: 6. The CDR3: CASSSRDRGHEQYF. The CDR3 DNA reads as TGTGCCAGCAGCAGCCGGGACAGGGGCCACGAGCAGTACTTC.

The chain combines TRBV11-2 with TRBJ2-7, with TRBD1 identical over 7 bases. CDR1 is SGHAT and CDR2 is FQNNGV in the germline V gene. This CDR3 is 15 amino acids long. J gave up 0 bases and V 3 bases, and 5 bases lay outside the gene matches. CDR3 sequence (DNA): TGTGCCAGCAGCTTGGGGACAGTTCCCTCCTACGAGCAGTACTTC. Protein: CASSLGTVPSYEQYF.

The V and J genes are TRBV7-9 and TRBJ2-2, with 7 bases fitting TRBD2. The CDR3 consists of 16 residues. Looked up from germline, CDR1 is SEHNR and CDR2 is FQNEAQ (reference sequence). With 10 bases clipped from V and 1 base from J, the junction kept 12 bases outside the gene matches. As DNA, the CDR3 is TGTGCCATCCGGACTAGATTTGGTGTGAACACCGGGGAGCTGTTTTTT. Protein sequence: CAIRTRFGVNTGELFF.

This clone was detected once. The gene calls are TRBV9 and TRBJ1-1, with TRBD1 matching 7 bases. Germline CDR1 SGDLS, CDR2 YYNGEE. The CDR3 contains 15 residues. Trimming took 0 bases from V and 3 from J; bases not matched to a gene: 5. The CDR3 DNA is TGTGCCAGCAGCGTAGGAGGGGGCGTGGACACTGAAGCTTTCTTT. This gives the protein CASSVGGGVDTEAFF.

V usage is TRBV19 and J usage is TRBJ1-5, with D possibly being TRBD1 (5 bases). V was cut by 5 bases and J by 7 bases, with 15 bases left in between. CDR1 is LNHDA and CDR2 is SQIVND in the germline V gene (reference sequence). The CDR3 has 14 residues. Here the CDR3 reads CASSVTGAGQPQHF. DNA of the CDR3: TGTGCCAGTAGTGTAACAGGAGCGGGACAGCCCCAGCATTTT.

In its sample, this clone was seen a few times. This sequence joins TRBV4-1 and TRBJ1-1; the D gene is possibly TRBD1 (6 bases). The CDR3 contains 15 residues. Germline CDR1 is MGHRA and CDR2 is YSYEKL. V was cut by 0 bases and J by 11 bases, with 19 bases left in between. The CDR3 DNA follows: TGCGCCAGCAGCCAAGATTGGGCAGGGGTACTTCGGGCTTTCTTT. This codes for CASSQDWAGVLRAFF.

This clone was counted a single time. V and J are TRBV28 and TRBJ2-3; 10 nucleotides match TRBD2. The CDR3 sequence is 17 residues long. CDR1 and CDR2 from the germline V gene are MDHEN and SYDVKM. V shed 3 bases and J 3 bases; nucleotides not matched to a gene: 9. In DNA, the CDR3 is TGTGCCAGCAGTTTGAGACCAGCGGGAGGGCCAACAGATACGCAGTATTTT. Amino acid sequence: CASSLRPAGGPTDTQYF.

The chain employs TRBV5-1 and TRBJ2-1; 10 bases match TRBD2. V lost 3 bases and J lost 8; bases outside the gene matches: 17. The CDR3 has 18 amino acids. Germline assignment: CDR1 SGHRS and CDR2 YFSETQ. For the CDR3, the DNA is TGCGCCAGCAGCTCCTCCGGGACTAGCGAACCAGGGGGCGATGAGCAGTTCTTC. Amino acid sequence: CASSSSGTSEPGGDEQFF. The full variable domain, its missing parts supplied by reference TRBV5-1 and TRBJ2-1, is KAGVTQTPRYLIKTRGQQVTLSCSPISGHRSVSWYQQTPGQGLQFLFEYFSETQRNKGNFPGRFSGRQFSNSRSEMNVSTLELGDSALYLCASSSSGTSEPGGDEQFFGPGTRLTVL.

CDR3 sequence (DNA): TGTGCCAGCAGCGTAGCTAGCGGGGGGGCCTACGAGCAGTACTTC. Translated, it gives CASSVASGGAYEQYF. V is TRBV9 and J is TRBJ2-7; TRBD2 agrees at 12 bases. The germline V gene encodes CDR1 SGDLS and CDR2 YYNGEE. V was clipped by 0 bases and J by 2 bases; unmatched bases: 0. CDR3 length: 15 residues. The full variable domain, in which reference TRBV9 and TRBJ2-7 provide the parts outside the CDR3, is DSGVTQTPKHLITATGQRVTLRCSPRSGDLSVYWYQQSLDQGLQFLIQYYNGEERAKGNILERFSAQQFPDLHSELNLSSLELGDSALYFCASSVASGGAYEQYFGPGTRLTVT.

The chain has TRBV28 and TRBJ1-5; tentatively, D is TRBD1 (5 bases). This CDR3 comprises 15 residues. Trimming removed 6 bases from V and 2 bases from J, with 14 bases in between. Germline values: CDR1 MDHEN, CDR2 SYDVKM. CDR3 sequence (DNA): TGTGCCAGCAGCGAAGGGCCGGGGGGCAATCAGCCCCAGCATTTT. Translated: CASSEGPGGNQPQHF.